Listed below are T cell receptor beta chains from one sample, sequenced in a study of T-cell memory formation after mild COVID-19. TCRdb recomputed calls from the 5' RACE reads with MiXCR, one row per CDR3 protein. The sample lists 550,000 to 600,000 distinct CDR3 sequences; roughly 17% were seen once. The sequenced material came from PBMCs or a T cell subset sorted from them (not recorded which). Source of these receptors: an adult woman who had mild COVID-19 (a few samples of this study predate the infection). Cell type and time point are not known. Each CDR3 is given with its conserved first and last residue. The order of the fields is clone size, V gene, J gene, D gene, CDR3 protein, CDR3 DNA. D genes are given only for firm matches. Some rows have no size entry. The others give once, few or many, or a class for an expanded clone.

NA	TRBV3-1	TRBJ2-7	NA	CASSQTWGPAYEQYF	TGTGCCAGCAGCCAAACGTGGGGGCCGGCCTACGAGCAGTACTTC
NA	TRBV5-5	TRBJ1-2	TRBD1	CASSALTGLAYGYTF	TGTGCCAGCAGCGCTCTGACAGGGTTGGCCTATGGCTACACCTTC
NA	TRBV3-1	TRBJ2-3	TRBD1	CASSRGLGGTGSRLDRRDTQYF	TGTGCCAGCAGCCGTGGCCTGGGCGGGACAGGGAGTCGGCTAGACCGTCGGGATACGCAGTATTTT
NA	TRBV2	TRBJ2-2	TRBD1	CASSEFQGANTGELFF	TGTGCCAGCAGTGAATTTCAGGGGGCGAACACCGGGGAGCTGTTTTTT
few	TRBV2	TRBJ2-7	NA	CASSNGETYEQYF	TGTGCCAGCAGTAATGGGGAGACCTACGAGCAGTACTTC
few	TRBV5-1	TRBJ2-1	TRBD1	CASSFQGANEQFF	TGCGCCAGCAGCTTCCAGGGGGCGAATGAGCAGTTCTTC
NA	TRBV12-3/TRBV12-4	TRBJ2-7	TRBD2	CASSSRTSGEESYEQYF	TGTGCCAGCAGTTCCAGGACTAGCGGGGAAGAGTCCTACGAGCAGTACTTC
NA	TRBV27	TRBJ1-2	NA	CASSLTRTSYGYTF	TGTGCCAGCAGTCTCACACGCACCTCCTATGGCTACACCTTC
few	TRBV30	TRBJ1-5	NA	CAWSAGTYSNQPQHF	TGTGCCTGGAGCGCCGGGACTTATAGCAATCAGCCCCAGCATTTT
few	TRBV12-3/TRBV12-4	TRBJ1-4	TRBD1	CASSTDRGTNEKLFF	TGTGCCAGCAGTACCGACAGGGGGACTAATGAAAAACTGTTTTTT
NA	TRBV29-1	TRBJ2-3	NA	CSVTGGGTDTQYF	TGCAGCGTCACAGGAGGCGGCACAGATACGCAGTATTTT
NA	TRBV7-8	TRBJ2-1	NA	CASSLRPPGSYNEQFF	TGTGCCAGCAGCTTGCGCCCTCCGGGATCCTACAATGAGCAGTTCTTC
NA	TRBV7-9	TRBJ1-2	TRBD1	CASSSRDRALEVAYTF	TGTGCCAGCAGCTCCCGGGACAGGGCGCTGGAGGTGGCCTACACCTTC
few	TRBV20-1	TRBJ2-7	TRBD1	CSARGTGDAYEQYF	TGCAGTGCTAGAGGGACAGGGGATGCATACGAGCAGTACTTC
many	TRBV7-2	TRBJ1-2	NA	CASSLVGHDPYGYTF	TGTGCCAGCAGCTTAGTGGGACACGACCCATATGGCTACACCTTC
few	TRBV7-9	TRBJ2-6	NA	CASSLHSGANVLTF	TGTGCCAGCAGCTTACACTCTGGGGCCAACGTCCTGACTTTC
few	TRBV4-3	TRBJ2-2	NA	CASSPDPGAGELFF	TGCGCCAGCAGCCCAGACCCCGGCGCCGGGGAGCTGTTTTTT
NA	TRBV7-6	TRBJ2-1	NA	CASSLADLYNEQFF	TGTGCCAGCAGCTTAGCCGACCTCTACAATGAGCAGTTCTTC
few	TRBV6-2/TRBV6-3	TRBJ2-5	NA	CAGRGSGETQYF	TGTGCCGGCCGGGGGAGCGGAGAGACCCAGTACTTC
NA	TRBV9	TRBJ2-1	TRBD2	CASSVGIAGDNEQFF	TGTGCCAGCAGCGTAGGAATAGCGGGGGACAATGAGCAGTTCTTC
few	TRBV5-1	TRBJ2-2	NA	CASRQELAGELFF	TGCGCCAGCAGGCAGGAGCTTGCCGGGGAGCTGTTTTTT
few	TRBV20-1	TRBJ2-3	NA	CSAEKNLGDTQYF	TGCAGTGCTGAGAAGAATCTAGGAGATACGCAGTATTTT
NA	TRBV12-3/TRBV12-4	TRBJ2-7	NA	CASSFRGPDEQYF	TGTGCCAGCAGTTTTCGGGGGCCGGACGAGCAGTACTTC
few	TRBV7-9	TRBJ1-2	NA	CASSLEVSGYGYTF	TGTGCCAGCAGCTTAGAAGTATCGGGCTATGGCTACACCTTC
once	TRBV5-1	TRBJ2-5	TRBD2	CASSLEALRGLAGNQETQYF	TGCGCCAGCAGCTTGGAGGCGTTGAGGGGACTAGCGGGGAACCAAGAGACCCAGTACTTC
NA	TRBV5-4	TRBJ1-3	NA	CASTAWGSGNTIYF	TGTGCCAGCACCGCCTGGGGCTCTGGAAACACCATATATTTT
few	TRBV7-9	TRBJ2-3	NA	CASSYYGPGTQYF	TGTGCCAGCAGCTACTACGGCCCAGGAACGCAGTATTTT
few	TRBV6-5	TRBJ1-1	NA	CASISHRANTEAFF	TGTGCCAGCATTTCCCACAGGGCGAACACTGAAGCTTTCTTT
few	TRBV18	TRBJ2-3	NA	CASSLTGLGADTQYF	TGTGCCAGCTCACTTACAGGGCTCGGCGCAGATACGCAGTATTTT
few	TRBV20-1	TRBJ2-1	TRBD2	CSAREDILGGRARPHNEQFF	TGCAGTGCTAGAGAGGATATTCTCGGCGGGAGGGCGAGACCTCACAATGAGCAGTTCTTC
once	TRBV5-1	TRBJ1-2	NA	CASSSEPRLYGYTF	TGCGCCAGCAGCTCAGAACCGCGACTTTATGGCTACACCTTC
NA	TRBV5-1	TRBJ2-2	TRBD1	CASSDQGTGTGELFF	TGCGCCAGCAGCGACCAGGGGACAGGGACCGGGGAGCTGTTTTTT
once	TRBV5-1	TRBJ2-2	NA	CASSLQETGELFF	TGCGCCAGCAGCTTGCAGGAGACCGGGGAGCTGTTTTTT
NA	TRBV5-1	TRBJ1-1	NA	CASSYSGTANTEAFF	TGCGCCAGCAGCTACTCCGGGACGGCGAACACTGAAGCTTTCTTT
NA	TRBV6-1	TRBJ1-1	NA	CASSGTQATEAFF	TGTGCCAGCAGTGGGACACAGGCCACTGAAGCTTTCTTT
NA	TRBV4-2	TRBJ2-3	TRBD2	CASSYRLDSGGDTQSRNF	TGTGCCAGCAGCTATAGATTAGATAGCGGGGGTGATACGCAGTCAAGGAATTTT
once	TRBV5-1	TRBJ2-1	TRBD2	CASSLVTSGRANEQFF	TGCGCCAGCAGCTTGGTGACTAGCGGGAGGGCCAATGAGCAGTTCTTC
NA	TRBV12-3/TRBV12-4	TRBJ1-2	NA	CASSFGGYTYGYTF	TGTGCCAGCAGTTTCGGAGGTTATACTTATGGCTACACCTTC
NA	TRBV7-9	TRBJ2-7	TRBD2	CASSPERGEAYEQYF	TGTGCCAGCAGCCCAGAGCGGGGGGAAGCCTACGAGCAGTACTTC
NA	TRBV14	TRBJ2-7	NA	CASSPGTHYEQYF	TGTGCCAGCAGCCCAGGGACACACTACGAGCAGTACTTC
few	TRBV30	TRBJ1-1	NA	CAWIRENTEAFF	TGTGCCTGGATCCGAGAGAACACTGAAGCTTTCTTT
NA	TRBV2	TRBJ1-3	NA	CASLDLSGNTIYF	TGTGCCAGCTTAGACCTCTCTGGAAACACCATATATTTT
NA	TRBV3-1	TRBJ2-1	TRBD1	CASSVILRTGNNEQFF	TGTGCCAGCAGCGTGATCCTACGGACAGGGAACAATGAGCAGTTCTTC
once	TRBV7-3	TRBJ2-7	NA	CASSLIGAQSHEQYF	TGTGCCAGCAGCTTAATCGGGGCCCAATCCCACGAGCAGTACTTC
few	TRBV28	TRBJ2-5	NA	CASLHGTRLPLKETQYF	TGTGCCAGCCTTCACGGGACACGCCTGCCCTTAAAAGAGACCCAGTACTTC
few	TRBV10-3	TRBJ2-5	NA	CAISESLSQETQYF	TGTGCCATCAGTGAGTCTCTGAGCCAAGAGACCCAGTACTTC
few	TRBV5-4	TRBJ1-1	NA	CASSSVEVTEAFF	TGTGCCAGCAGCTCCGTGGAGGTCACTGAAGCTTTCTTT
few	TRBV5-6	TRBJ2-4	TRBD2	CASSNLAGPNIQYF	TGTGCCAGCAGCAACCTAGCGGGGCCAAACATTCAGTACTTC
few	TRBV6-2/TRBV6-3	TRBJ2-7	NA	CASSLHRDYEQYF	TGTGCCAGCAGCTTACACAGGGACTACGAGCAGTACTTC